This T cell receptor (beta chain) was identified during a study of read filtering for tumor transcriptome and immune sequencing. Study context: R-ISS stage counts were eight or nine for I, about 15 for II, more than 5 for III. Transcriptome libraries were built from DNase-treated RNA.

Ten or more counts support this clonotype. Its antigen is not identified. The CDR3 extends over 13 amino acids. V was shortened by 2 bases and J by 2 bases, with 10 bases between the two germline ends. Germline V gene lookup returns CDR1 GTSNPN and CDR2 SVGIG (reference sequence). Study-level findings and limits: Single-read clonotypes: 80% to 90% of IR-seq clonotypes (about 3.5% of reads), around three quarters of RNA-seq clonotypes (roughly 49% of reads). Dropping single-read clonotypes raised IR-seq and RNA-seq shared-clonotype correlation.

From approximately 400 ng of RNA, a library with molecular barcoded alpha/delta and beta/gamma adaptors was made. From the reads, TCRdb called clonotypes with MiXCR, one entry per CDR3 protein. The profile covers around 130,000 distinct CDR3 sequences, with about 13% appearing a single time and 8% to 9% taken by the ten largest. The clonotype comes from a donor aged 40 or over with multiple myeloma. The J gene is TRBJ2-7, the V gene TRBV30, with unresolved D. The specimen was a population of CD138-negative cells sorted from bone marrow. CDR3: CAWSRVTAYEQYF. The CDR3 nucleotides are TGTGCCTGGAGTCGTGTAACAGCCTACGAGCAGTACTTC. The whole variable domain, filled in from reference TRBV30 and TRBJ2-7, reads SQTIHQWPATLVQPVGSPLSLECTVEGTSNPNLYWYRQAAGRGLQLLFYSVGIGQISSEVPQNLSASRPQDRQFILSSKKLLLSDSGFYLCAWSRVTAYEQYFGPGTRLTVT.